Here is one T cell receptor (beta chain) with its context. The length of the CDR3 is 15 residues. The germline CDR1 and CDR2 sequences are MNHEY and SVGAGI. The germline V and J ends were trimmed by 8 bases and 0 bases, with 14 bases remaining between them. The sample originates from a study of blood T cell repertoires in COVID-19. Whole-study context: T cells, B-cell-depleted T cells, or PBMCs provided the cDNA or gDNA that served as material.

Methods used by the authors: Amplification with reference gene primers provided the estimates of nucleated cell counts. Profiled with immunoSEQ multiplex PCR; TCRdb holds only in-frame clones, not every one. That table is the source of V, J and clone size, and D and trimming were worked out from the DNA. In the table there are about 270,000 clones, about nine tenths of which are singletons. Clinical histories supplied by participants themselves formed the basis of cohort assignment. The source is a woman aged 40-49 years with acute COVID-19. The gene calls are TRBV6-5 and TRBJ1-3, with a possible D match to TRBD1 (6 bases). Sequenced input: PBMCs or T cells enriched from blood (not recorded which). CDR3 bases: TGTGCCAGCGGGGGCCGGGACAACTCTGGAAACACCATATATTTT. As protein: CASGGRDNSGNTIYF.